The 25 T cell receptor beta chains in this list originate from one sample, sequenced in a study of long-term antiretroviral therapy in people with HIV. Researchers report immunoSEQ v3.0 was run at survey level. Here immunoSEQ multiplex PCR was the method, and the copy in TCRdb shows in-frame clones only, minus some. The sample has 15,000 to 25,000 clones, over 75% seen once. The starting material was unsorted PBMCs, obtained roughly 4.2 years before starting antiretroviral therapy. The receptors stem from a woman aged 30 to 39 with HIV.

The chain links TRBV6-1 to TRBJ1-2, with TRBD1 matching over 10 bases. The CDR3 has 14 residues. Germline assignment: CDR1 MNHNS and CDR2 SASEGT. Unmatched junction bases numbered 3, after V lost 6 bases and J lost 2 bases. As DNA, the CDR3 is TGTGCCAGCAGCCGGGACAGGGGAAACTATGGCTACACCTTC. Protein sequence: CASSRDRGNYGYTF.

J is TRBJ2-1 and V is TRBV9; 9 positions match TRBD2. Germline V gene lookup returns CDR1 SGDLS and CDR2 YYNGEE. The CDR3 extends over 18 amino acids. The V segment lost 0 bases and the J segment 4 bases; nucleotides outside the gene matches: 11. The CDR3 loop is CASSVAGSGGPGYNEQFF. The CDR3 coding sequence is TGTGCCAGCAGCGTAGCCGGTAGCGGGGGCCCCGGATACAATGAGCAGTTCTTC.

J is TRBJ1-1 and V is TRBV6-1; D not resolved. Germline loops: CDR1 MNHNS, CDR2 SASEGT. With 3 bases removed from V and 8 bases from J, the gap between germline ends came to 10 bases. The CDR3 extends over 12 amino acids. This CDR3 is CASSDFGREAFF. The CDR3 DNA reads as TGTGCCAGCAGTGATTTCGGCAGGGAAGCTTTCTTT.

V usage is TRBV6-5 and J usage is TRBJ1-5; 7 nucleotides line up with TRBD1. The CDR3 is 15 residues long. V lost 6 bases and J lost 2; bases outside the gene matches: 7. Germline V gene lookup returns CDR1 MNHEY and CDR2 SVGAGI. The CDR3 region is CASSSVGTGNQPQHF. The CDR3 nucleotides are TGTGCCAGCAGCTCCGTAGGGACAGGCAATCAGCCCCAGCATTTT.

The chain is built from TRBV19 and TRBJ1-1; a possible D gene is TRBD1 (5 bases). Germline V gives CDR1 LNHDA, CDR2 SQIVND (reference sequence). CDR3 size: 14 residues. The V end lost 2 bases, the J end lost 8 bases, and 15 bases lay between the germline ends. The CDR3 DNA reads TGTGCCAGTAGTATAAGGCCTCAGGGTTCCGAAGCTTTCTTT. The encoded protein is CASSIRPQGSEAFF. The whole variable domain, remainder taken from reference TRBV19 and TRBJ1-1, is DGGITQSPKYLFRKEGQNVTLSCEQNLNHDAMYWYRQDPGQGLRLIYYSQIVNDFQKGDIAEGYSVSREKKESFPLTVTSAQKNPTAFYLCASSIRPQGSEAFFGQGTRLTVV.

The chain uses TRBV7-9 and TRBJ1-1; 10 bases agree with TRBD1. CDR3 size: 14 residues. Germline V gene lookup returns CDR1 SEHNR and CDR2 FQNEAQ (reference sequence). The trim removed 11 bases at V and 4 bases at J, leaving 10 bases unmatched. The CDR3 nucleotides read TGTGCCGCATCGGGACAGGGGCAGCGCACTGAAGCTTTCTTT. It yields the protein CAASGQGQRTEAFF.

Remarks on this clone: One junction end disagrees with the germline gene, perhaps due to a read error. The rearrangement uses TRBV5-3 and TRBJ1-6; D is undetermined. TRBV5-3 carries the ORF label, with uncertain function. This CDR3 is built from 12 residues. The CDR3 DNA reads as TGTGCCAGCAGCTTGGGTAATTCACCCCTCCACTTT. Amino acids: CASSLGNSPLHF.

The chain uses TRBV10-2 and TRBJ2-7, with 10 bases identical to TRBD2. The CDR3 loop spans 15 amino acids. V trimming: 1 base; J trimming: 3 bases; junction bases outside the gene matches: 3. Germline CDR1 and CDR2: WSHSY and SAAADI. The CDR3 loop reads CASSELSSGGYEQYF. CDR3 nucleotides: TGCGCCAGCAGTGAGTTGTCTAGCGGGGGCTACGAGCAGTACTTC.

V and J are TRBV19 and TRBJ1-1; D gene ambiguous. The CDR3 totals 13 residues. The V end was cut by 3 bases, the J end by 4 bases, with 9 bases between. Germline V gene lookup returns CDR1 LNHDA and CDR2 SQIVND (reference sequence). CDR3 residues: CASSIEWGTEAFF. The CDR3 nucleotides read TGTGCCAGTAGTATCGAGTGGGGCACTGAAGCTTTCTTT.

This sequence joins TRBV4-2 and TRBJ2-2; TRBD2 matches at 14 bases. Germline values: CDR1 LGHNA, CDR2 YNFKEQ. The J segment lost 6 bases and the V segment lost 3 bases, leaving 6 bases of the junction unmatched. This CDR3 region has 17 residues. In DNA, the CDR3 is TGTGCCAGCAGCCACAGACTAGCGGGGGGGGTTGCCGGGGAGCTGTTTTTT. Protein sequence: CASSHRLAGGVAGELFF.

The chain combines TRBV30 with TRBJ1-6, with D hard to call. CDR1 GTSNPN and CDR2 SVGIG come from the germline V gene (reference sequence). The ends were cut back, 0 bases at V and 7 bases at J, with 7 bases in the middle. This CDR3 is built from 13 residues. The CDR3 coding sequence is TGTGCCTGGAGTGTGGAGACAAATTCACCCCTCCACTTT. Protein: CAWSVETNSPLHF.

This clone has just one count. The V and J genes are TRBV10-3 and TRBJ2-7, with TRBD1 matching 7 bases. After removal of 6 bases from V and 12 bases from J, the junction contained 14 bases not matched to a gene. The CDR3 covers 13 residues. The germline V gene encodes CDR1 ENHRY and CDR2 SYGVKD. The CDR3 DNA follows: TGTGCCATCAGCGAGGACAGGTTTTTCCCCCCGTACTTC. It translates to CAISEDRFFPPYF.

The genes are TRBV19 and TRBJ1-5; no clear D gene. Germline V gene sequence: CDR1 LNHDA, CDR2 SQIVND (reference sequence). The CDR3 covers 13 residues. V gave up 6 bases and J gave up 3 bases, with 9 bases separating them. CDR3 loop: CASRRQFNQPQHF. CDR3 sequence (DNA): TGTGCCAGTAGGCGCCAGTTCAATCAGCCCCAGCATTTT.

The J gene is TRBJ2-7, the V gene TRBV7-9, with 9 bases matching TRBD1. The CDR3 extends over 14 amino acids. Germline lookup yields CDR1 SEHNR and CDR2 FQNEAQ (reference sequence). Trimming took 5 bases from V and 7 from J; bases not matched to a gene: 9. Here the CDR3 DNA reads TGTGCCAGCAGCCTGAGACAGGGGGTGGAAGAGCAGTACTTC. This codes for CASSLRQGVEEQYF.

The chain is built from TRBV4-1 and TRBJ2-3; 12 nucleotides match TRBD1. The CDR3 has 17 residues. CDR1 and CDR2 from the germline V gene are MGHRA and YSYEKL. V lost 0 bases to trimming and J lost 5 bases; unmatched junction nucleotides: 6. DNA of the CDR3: TGCGCCAGCAGCCAAGATGGGACAGGGGGCGCGATAGATACGCAGTATTTT. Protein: CASSQDGTGGAIDTQYF.

The CDR3 DNA sequence: TGTGCCATCAGTGACCGACAGGGGACCGCTAACTATGGCTACACCTTC. This codes for CAISDRQGTANYGYTF. This chain connects TRBV10-3 to TRBJ1-2; TRBD1 agrees at 8 bases. Germline trimming cut 3 bases from V and 0 bases from J; bases unmatched to any gene: 6. The germline V gene has CDR1 ENHRY and CDR2 SYGVKD. This CDR3 region has 16 residues.

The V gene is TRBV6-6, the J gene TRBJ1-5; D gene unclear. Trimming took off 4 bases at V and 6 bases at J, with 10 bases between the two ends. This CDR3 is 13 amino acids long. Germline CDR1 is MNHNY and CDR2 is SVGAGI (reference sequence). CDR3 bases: TGTGCCAGCAGTTCCGGACGCATTCAGCCCCAGCATTTT. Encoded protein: CASSSGRIQPQHF.

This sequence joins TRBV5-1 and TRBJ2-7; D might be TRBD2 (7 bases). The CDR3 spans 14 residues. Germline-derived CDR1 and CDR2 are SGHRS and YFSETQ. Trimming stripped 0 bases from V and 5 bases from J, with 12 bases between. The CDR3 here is CASSLEGGPNEQYF. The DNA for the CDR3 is TGCGCCAGCAGCTTGGAGGGGGGGCCTAACGAGCAGTACTTC.

The CDR3 region is CASSRMDGGGEQFF. CDR3 DNA: TGTGCCAGCAGCCGAATGGACGGGGGGGGTGAGCAGTTCTTC. The rearrangement joins TRBV5-4 to TRBJ2-1; 8 bases line up with TRBD2. CDR1 is SGHNT, CDR2 YYREEE, per germline (reference sequence). The CDR3 is 14 amino acids. V shed 4 bases and J 9 bases; nucleotides not matched to a gene: 9. The variable domain in full, completed from reference TRBV5-4 and TRBJ2-1, reads ETGVTQSPTHLIKTRGQQVTLRCSSQSGHNTVSWYQQALGQGPQFIFQYYREEENGRGNFPPRFSGLQFPNYSSELNVNALELDDSALYLCASSRMDGGGEQFFGPGTRLTVL.

CDR3 region: CASSPNGDSVREQYF. DNA of the CDR3: TGTGCCAGCTCACCAAATGGGGACAGCGTGCGCGAGCAGTACTTC. This sequence joins TRBV18 and TRBJ2-7, with 7 bases aligning to TRBD1. CDR1 is KGHSH and CDR2 is LQKENI in the germline V gene. The ends lost 2 bases at V and 6 bases at J; junction bases unmatched: 10. The CDR3 consists of 15 residues.

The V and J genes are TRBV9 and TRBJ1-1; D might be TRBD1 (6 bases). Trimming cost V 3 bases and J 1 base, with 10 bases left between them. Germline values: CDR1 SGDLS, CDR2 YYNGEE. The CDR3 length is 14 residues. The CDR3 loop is CASSGMDRNTEAFF. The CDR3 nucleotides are TGTGCCAGCAGCGGGATGGACAGGAACACTGAAGCTTTCTTT.

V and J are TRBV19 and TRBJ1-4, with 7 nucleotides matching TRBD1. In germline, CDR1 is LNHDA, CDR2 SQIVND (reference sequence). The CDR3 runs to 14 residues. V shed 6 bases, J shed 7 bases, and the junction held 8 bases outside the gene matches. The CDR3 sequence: CASSRTGGSEKLFF. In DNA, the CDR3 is TGTGCCAGTAGCAGGACAGGTGGGAGTGAAAAACTGTTTTTT.

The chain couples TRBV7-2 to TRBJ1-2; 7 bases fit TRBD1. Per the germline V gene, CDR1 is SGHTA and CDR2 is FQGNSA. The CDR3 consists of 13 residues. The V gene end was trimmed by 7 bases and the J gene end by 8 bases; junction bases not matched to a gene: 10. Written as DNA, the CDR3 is TGTGCCAGCAACCCCGGACAGGTAGAAGGCTACACCTTC. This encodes CASNPGQVEGYTF.

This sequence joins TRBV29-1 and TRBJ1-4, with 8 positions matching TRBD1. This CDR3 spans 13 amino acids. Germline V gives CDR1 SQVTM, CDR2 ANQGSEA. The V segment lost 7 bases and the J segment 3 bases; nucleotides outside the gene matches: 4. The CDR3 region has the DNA TGCAGCGCCAGGGGGCAGGCTAATGAAAAACTGTTTTTT. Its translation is CSARGQANEKLFF.

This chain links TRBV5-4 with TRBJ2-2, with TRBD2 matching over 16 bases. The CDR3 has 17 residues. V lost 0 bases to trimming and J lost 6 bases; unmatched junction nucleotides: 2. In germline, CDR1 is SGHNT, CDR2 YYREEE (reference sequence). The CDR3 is CASSLAGTSGGAGELFF. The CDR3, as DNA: TGTGCCAGCAGCTTGGCCGGGACTAGCGGGGGGGCCGGGGAGCTGTTTTTT.